Listed below are T cell receptor beta chains from one sample, sequenced in a study of blood T cell repertoires in COVID-19. Sequencing was performed with immunoSEQ multiplex PCR; in TCRdb, only in-frame clones are kept and a portion is missing. The table shows about 210,000 clones, with roughly 87% occurring only once. The material sequenced was PBMCs or T cells enriched from blood (not recorded which). Receptor source: a man in his thirties or forties in a cohort exposed to, infected with or recovered from COVID-19 (not recorded which). CDR3s include the opening cysteine and the closing phenylalanine or tryptophan. A D gene is named only where the DNA matches it firmly. The size entry is marked missing in some rows and otherwise reads once, few, many or a size class.

V gene	J gene	clone size	D gene	CDR3 protein	CDR3 DNA
TRBV11-2	TRBJ2-1	NA	TRBD2	CASSQTVRLADYNEQFF	TGTGCCAGCAGCCAGACGGTACGGCTAGCGGACTACAATGAGCAGTTCTTC
TRBV27	TRBJ2-7	NA	NA	CAIPIGVTSSYEQYF	TGTGCCATCCCTATCGGGGTAACGAGCTCCTACGAGCAGTACTTC
TRBV28	TRBJ1-5	NA	NA	CASSFKPINQPQHF	TGTGCCAGCAGCTTTAAGCCTATCAATCAGCCCCAGCATTTT
TRBV7-9	TRBJ1-1	NA	NA	CASSMEQARNTEAFF	TGTGCCAGCAGCATGGAACAGGCAAGGAACACTGAAGCTTTCTTT
TRBV7-3	TRBJ1-1	NA	NA	CASSLTGNTEAFF	TGTGCCAGCAGCCTTACTGGGAACACTGAAGCTTTCTTT
TRBV19	TRBJ1-2	NA	TRBD1	CASSMRDRGRANYGYTF	TGTGCCAGTAGTATGAGGGACAGGGGGCGAGCTAACTATGGCTACACCTTC
TRBV3-1/TRBV3-2	TRBJ2-7	NA	NA	CASSQDRGTPEQYF	TGTGCCAGCAGCCAAGATCGGGGGACGCCCGAGCAGTACTTC
TRBV7-9	TRBJ2-1	NA	TRBD1	CASRLDRAAHEQFF	TGTGCCAGCAGATTAGACAGGGCCGCCCATGAGCAGTTCTTC
TRBV25-1	TRBJ1-1	NA	TRBD1	CASRTGANTEAFF	TGTGCCAGCAGGACAGGGGCGAACACTGAAGCTTTCTTT
TRBV5-1	TRBJ1-1	NA	NA	CASSLYQDDNTEAFF	TGCGCCAGCAGCCTCTATCAGGATGATAACACTGAAGCTTTCTTT
TRBV6-2/TRBV6-3	TRBJ2-5	NA	NA	CASSNRVQRETQYF	TGTGCCAGCAGTAACAGGGTACAACGGGAGACCCAGTACTTC
TRBV15	TRBJ2-7	NA	NA	CATSREQGGSYEQYF	TGTGCCACCAGCAGAGAACAGGGAGGGTCCTACGAGCAGTACTTC
TRBV7-2	TRBJ2-7	NA	NA	CASRSGYEQYF	TGTGCCAGCAGGTCAGGCTACGAGCAGTACTTC
TRBV7-2	TRBJ1-2	NA	TRBD1	CASSFKSGTGTPYGYTF	TGTGCCAGCAGCTTCAAGTCCGGGACAGGGACTCCCTATGGCTACACCTTC
TRBV4-3	TRBJ1-2	NA	TRBD1	CASSQGTGGGYGYTF	TGCGCCAGCAGCCAAGGAACAGGGGGCGGTTATGGCTACACCTTC
TRBV9	TRBJ1-2	few	NA	CASSVEGNRNAYGYTF	TGTGCCAGCAGCGTAGAGGGGAACAGAAACGCGTATGGCTACACCTTC
TRBV28	TRBJ2-7	NA	TRBD1	CASSGTGISYEQYF	TGTGCCAGCAGTGGGACAGGGATTAGCTACGAGCAGTACTTC
TRBV9	TRBJ2-6	NA	NA	CASTPSGANVLTF	TGTGCCAGCACCCCATCTGGGGCCAACGTCCTGACTTTC
TRBV27	TRBJ2-1	NA	TRBD2	CASSPRTSGRNNEQFF	TGTGCCAGCAGTCCGCGGACTAGCGGGAGGAACAATGAGCAGTTCTTC
TRBV7-3	TRBJ2-1	NA	TRBD2	CASSFSGRASSYNEQFF	TGTGCCAGCAGCTTTAGCGGGAGGGCAAGCTCCTACAATGAGCAGTTCTTC
TRBV3-1/TRBV3-2	TRBJ2-3	NA	TRBD2	CASSQVLAGGWGGTDTQYF	TGTGCCAGCAGCCAAGTGTTAGCGGGAGGATGGGGGGGCACAGATACGCAGTATTTT
TRBV5-1	TRBJ2-3	NA	NA	CASSLLTGSRDTQYF	TGCGCCAGCAGCTTGTTAACAGGAAGTAGGGATACGCAGTATTTT
TRBV28	TRBJ1-5	few	NA	CASSPRVSNQPQHF	TGTGCCAGCAGTCCCAGGGTTAGCAATCAGCCCCAGCATTTT
TRBV6-5	TRBJ1-4	NA	TRBD1	CASSYNRGPTNEKLFF	TGTGCCAGCAGTTACAACAGGGGGCCCACTAATGAAAAACTGTTTTTT
TRBV12-5	TRBJ1-1	NA	NA	CASAPGHLNTEAFF	TGTGCTAGTGCCCCGGGACACTTGAACACTGAAGCTTTCTTT
TRBV28	TRBJ2-7	NA	TRBD1	CASSLSSTGTGYEQYF	TGTGCCAGCAGTTTAAGTTCGACAGGGACAGGGTACGAGCAGTACTTC
TRBV9	TRBJ2-7	NA	TRBD2	CASSPSNGLADTTQYF	TGTGCCAGCAGCCCATCGAACGGACTAGCGGATACGACGCAGTACTTC
TRBV9	TRBJ1-2	NA	NA	CASSVSRGYTYGYTF	TGTGCCAGCAGCGTCAGTCGGGGATATACCTATGGCTACACCTTC
TRBV6-1	TRBJ1-5	once	NA	CASSEGVGQPQHF	TGTGCCAGCAGTGAGGGTGTCGGGCAGCCCCAGCATTTT
TRBV6-6	TRBJ1-2	NA	TRBD1	CASSLMRDSNYGYTF	TGTGCCAGCAGCCTTATGCGGGACAGCAACTATGGCTACACCTTC
TRBV7-9	TRBJ2-1	NA	TRBD2	CASSYRGLAGVIEQFF	TGTGCCAGCAGCTACAGGGGACTAGCGGGAGTTATTGAGCAGTTCTTC
TRBV10-3	TRBJ1-1	NA	TRBD1	CAISTGGNTEAFF	TGTGCCATCTCGACAGGGGGGAACACTGAAGCTTTCTTT
TRBV19	TRBJ2-5	NA	TRBD1	CASSSLGTAKETQYF	TGTGCCAGTAGTTCCTTGGGGACAGCAAAAGAGACCCAGTACTTC
TRBV5-3	TRBJ1-1	few	NA	CARSLEPEAFF	TGTGCCAGAAGTCTCGAGCCTGAAGCTTTCTTT
TRBV7-9	TRBJ1-3	NA	TRBD1	CASSVRDRGWDTIYF	TGTGCCAGCAGCGTACGGGACAGGGGATGGGACACCATATATTTT
TRBV11-2	TRBJ1-6	NA	NA	CASSLVGGSYNSPLHF	TGTGCCAGCAGCTTAGTAGGGGGTTCCTATAATTCACCCCTCCACTTT
TRBV29-1	TRBJ1-1	NA	NA	CSVANIEAFF	TGCAGCGTGGCCAATATTGAAGCTTTCTTT
TRBV13	TRBJ2-7	NA	TRBD1	CASSLGDRKGQYF	TGTGCCAGCAGCTTAGGGGACAGGAAAGGGCAGTACTTC
TRBV4-2	TRBJ1-2	NA	TRBD1	CASSLLTRQGLRDGYTF	TGTGCCAGCAGCCTCCTCACCAGACAGGGACTTAGGGATGGCTACACCTTC
TRBV7-2	TRBJ2-7	NA	TRBD2	CASSASAGGTYEQYF	TGTGCCAGCAGCGCCTCGGCGGGAGGCACCTACGAGCAGTACTTC
TRBV7-2	TRBJ2-7	few	TRBD1	CASSTRQGNSYEQYF	TGTGCCAGCAGCACCCGACAGGGCAACTCCTACGAGCAGTACTTC
TRBV3-1/TRBV3-2	TRBJ2-7	NA	TRBD2	CASSQDKGEPGLALYEQYF	TGTGCCAGCAGCCAAGACAAAGGGGAACCGGGACTAGCTTTATACGAGCAGTACTTC
TRBV7-3	TRBJ1-1	NA	NA	CASSQRGGTEAFF	TGTGCCAGCAGCCAAAGGGGAGGGACTGAAGCTTTCTTT
TRBV24-1	TRBJ1-2	NA	TRBD1	CATSAGQGIYGYTF	TGTGCCACCAGCGCAGGACAGGGGATCTATGGCTACACCTTC
TRBV4-2	TRBJ1-5	NA	NA	CASSQDPSGMSNQPQHF	TGTGCCAGCAGCCAAGATCCCAGCGGGATGAGCAATCAGCCCCAGCATTTT